The entry below gives a single T cell receptor beta chain sequence along with its context. What it recognizes is unknown. The CDR3 is made up of 13 amino acids. Germline-derived CDR1 and CDR2 are SNHLY and FYNNEI. V shed 4 bases and J shed 1 base, with 7 bases lying between them. This sample was included in a study of T cells after posttransplantation cyclophosphamide. Study results and caveats: TRB clonality was highly associated with recipient CMV seropositivity and reactivation. TRB overlap between skin or GI tissue T cells and blood was limited. Donor CD8+ memory clones often dominated recipient blood repertoires at later times.

Treatment was busulfan-fludarabine conditioning, a marrow graft, and cyclophosphamide on days +3 and +4. The repertoire was sequenced with immunoSEQ multiplex PCR; TCRdb's copy has only in-frame clones and lacks some. The sample holds 30,000 to 45,000 clones, roughly 78% seen once. The chain joins TRBV2 to TRBJ2-5; D remains unclear. The receptor was derived from a female patient aged 40 to 50 who received an allogeneic stem cell transplant from a related donor, was CMV-positive, and had no GVHD. Some T cells could come from the graft donor. This sample comprised CD4+ T cells sorted from blood, obtained around 2,000 days after a stem cell transplant with posttransplant cyclophosphamide. This CDR3 is CASSVSVQETQYF. DNA for the CDR3: TGTGCCAGCAGTGTCTCGGTCCAAGAGACCCAGTACTTC.